This T cell receptor (beta chain) was captured by sequencing in a study of patients and donors after allogeneic stem cell transplantation. The CDR3 covers 16 residues. Trimming cost V 6 bases and J 3 bases, with 19 bases left between them. Germline assignment: CDR1 MNHNS and CDR2 SASEGT. MiXCR, run by TCRdb on the RT-PCR reads, gives a single entry per CDR3 protein. The table records about 960,000 distinct CDR3 sequences, under 20% of them present only once. The sequenced sample consisted of blood, either unsorted or a sorted T cell fraction (not recorded which). The sequence came from a human donor who was either an allogeneic HSCT recipient or a stem cell or donor lymphocyte infusion donor (not recorded which). It is not recorded whose cells these are; they may come from a transplant donor. This chain joins TRBV6-1 and TRBJ2-3, with D perhaps matching TRBD1 (7 bases). In nucleotides, the CDR3 is TGTGCCAGCAGACTCCGGACAGGAGGGGATACAGATACGCAGTATTTT. It encodes CASRLRTGGDTDTQYF.